The T cell receptor beta chain described here comes from a study of identical twins. The study, taken as a whole, reports: Invariant T cells like MAIT and iNKT could partly confound the zero-insertion analyses. Monozygotic twin pairs showed more out-of-frame TCR alpha sharing than models estimated.

Every one of the donors was a healthy Caucasian. The CDR3 is 11 residues long. Deletions cut 5 bases from V and 8 bases from J, with 9 bases between. Germline lookup yields CDR1 SEHNR and CDR2 FQNEAQ (reference sequence). This clonotype was counted only a few times. The antigen is unknown. It was template switching that added a universal primer site, and there were unique molecular identifiers on the cDNA. Each CDR3 protein is one row after TCRdb ran MiXCR on the 5' RACE reads. This sample carries fewer than 350,000 distinct CDR3 sequences, roughly 8.6% of them seen once, and the ten largest clones take around 2.1%. This sample also appeared in a second study, on yellow fever vaccine responses in identical twins.

The clonotype comes from a woman aged 18 to 35 in good health. Sequenced input: memory (CD45RO+) T cells sorted from blood. The V call is TRBV7-9, the J call TRBJ1-1; D remains unclear. The CDR3 here is CASSPTIEAFF. The CDR3 DNA sequence: TGTGCCAGCAGCCCGACGATAGAAGCTTTCTTT.